These 21 T cell receptor beta chains were sequenced from one sample in a study of CD8 T cells in ankylosing spondylitis. TCRdb itself ran the 5' RACE reads through MiXCR, one entry per CDR3 protein. Of about 260,000 distinct CDR3 sequences in the sample, under 30% are singletons; the top ten hold over 0.55%. What was sequenced was blood, either unsorted or a sorted T cell fraction (not recorded which). These receptors were obtained from a male donor with ankylosing spondylitis or in good health (not recorded which).

The gene calls are TRBV12-3 or TRBV12-4 and TRBJ1-2; no firm D call. V gave up 1 base and J gave up 10 bases, with 19 bases separating them. The CDR3 contains 15 residues. The CDR3 coding sequence is TGTGCCAGCAGTTTAGGGTACAGCAGCGGTCCCCTCTACACCTTC. Amino acids: CASSLGYSSGPLYTF.

This CDR3 is CSARDPRSAGSTDTQYF. As DNA, the CDR3 is TGCAGTGCTAGAGACCCGAGATCAGCGGGAAGTACAGATACGCAGTATTTT. This sequence joins TRBV20-1 and TRBJ2-3; 7 bases align to TRBD2. V shed 0 bases and J 3 bases; nucleotides not matched to a gene: 12. Germline values: CDR1 DFQATT, CDR2 SNEGSKA (reference sequence). This CDR3 comprises 17 residues.

V usage is TRBV5-1 and J usage is TRBJ2-1, with D possibly TRBD2 on 6 matching bases. The CDR3 runs 15 residues. The germline CDR1 and CDR2 sequences are SGHRS and YFSETQ. With 4 bases removed from V and 8 bases from J, the gap between germline ends came to 19 bases. The CDR3 bases are TGCGCCAGCAGCCGGGCCGGGAGAGCAGGTGATGAGCAGTTCTTC. It is translated as CASSRAGRAGDEQFF.

This clonotype was seen only a few times. The chain uses TRBV12-3 or TRBV12-4 and TRBJ2-7, with D perhaps matching TRBD1 or TRBD2 (5 bases each). The CDR3 is made up of 13 amino acids. Trimming removed 6 bases at V and 5 bases at J, with 14 bases between. The CDR3 DNA sequence: TGTGCCAGCAGCTCGGGACGGCGAAACGAGCAGTACTTC. Its protein product is CASSSGRRNEQYF.

This clonotype has ten or more counts. This sequence joins TRBV20-1 and TRBJ2-7; TRBD2 matches 9 bases. This CDR3 contains 17 residues. V was clipped by 0 bases and J by 2 bases; unmatched bases: 11. Germline V lookup: CDR1 DFQATT, CDR2 SNEGSKA (reference sequence). The CDR3 DNA reads as TGCAGTGCTAGAGATGATACGCGGACTAGCGCTACCTACGAGCAGTACTTC. It encodes CSARDDTRTSATYEQYF.

The table lists this clonotype with many counts. V is TRBV10-3 and J is TRBJ2-7; the D call may be TRBD1 or TRBD2 (5 bases each). The V gene lost 5 bases and the J gene lost 6 bases, with 14 bases spanning the gap. The CDR3 is 13 residues long. Germline values: CDR1 ENHRY, CDR2 SYGVKD. The CDR3: CAISWDVASEQYF. CDR3 DNA sequence: TGTGCCATCAGTTGGGACGTAGCAAGCGAGCAGTACTTC.

In this sample, this clonotype turned up many times. The V call is TRBV2, the J call TRBJ1-1; 7 bases fit TRBD1. V shed 7 bases and J 1 base; nucleotides not matched to a gene: 12. Germline V gene sequence: CDR1 SNHLY, CDR2 FYNNEI. This CDR3 has 16 residues. CDR3 in amino acids: CASTREVQGKNTEAFF. The CDR3 nucleotides are TGTGCCAGCACCCGCGAGGTACAGGGGAAGAACACTGAAGCTTTCTTT.

This clonotype was recorded at least ten times. This sequence joins TRBV6-5 and TRBJ2-7, with D perhaps matching TRBD2 (6 bases). The CDR3 contains 14 residues. With 8 bases removed from V and 1 base from J, the gap between germline ends came to 15 bases. The germline V gene encodes CDR1 MNHEY and CDR2 SVGAGI. CDR3 sequence: CASRLRGTSYEQYF. CDR3 nucleotide sequence: TGTGCCAGCCGTTTACGGGGGACTTCCTACGAGCAGTACTTC.

This clonotype was seen at least ten times. This chain connects TRBV10-3 to TRBJ2-1; D might be TRBD2 (7 bases). The CDR3 runs 12 residues. Germline-derived CDR1 and CDR2 are ENHRY and SYGVKD. Trimming took off 4 bases at V and 8 bases at J, with 9 bases between the two ends. CDR3 DNA: TGTGCCATCAGTGGAGGGGGGGATGAGCAGTTCTTC. Residues: CAISGGGDEQFF.

The rearrangement links TRBV20-1 to TRBJ2-1; D is perhaps TRBD1 (6 bases). Germline loops: CDR1 DFQATT, CDR2 SNEGSKA (reference sequence). With 0 bases removed from V and 3 bases from J, the gap between germline ends came to 12 bases. The CDR3 has 15 residues. CDR3 in DNA: TGCAGTGCTAGAGATAACAGGGCTAACTACAATGAGCAGTTCTTC. Translating it yields CSARDNRANYNEQFF.

This clonotype showed up many times. The rearrangement links TRBV4-1 to TRBJ2-7; no clear D gene. The V end lost 1 base, the J end lost 1 base, and 8 bases lay between the germline ends. The CDR3 is 14 residues long. Germline lookup yields CDR1 MGHRA and CDR2 YSYEKL. DNA of the CDR3: TGCGCCAGCAGCCAAGGCAGGCTATCCTACGAGCAGTACTTC. Translating it yields CASSQGRLSYEQYF.

Turning to this clonotype: A much larger clone is a single base away; this may be a read error. The chain carries TRBV20-1 and TRBJ2-7; maybe TRBD2 (6 bases). V was trimmed by 6 bases and J by 3 bases, leaving 15 bases between them. Germline lookup yields CDR1 DFQATT and CDR2 SNEGSKA (reference sequence). This CDR3 spans 13 amino acids. CDR3 nucleotides: TGCAGTGCCAGTGGGCCCGGGGGCTACGAGCAGTACTTC. Its protein product is CSASGPGGYEQYF.

The gene calls are TRBV20-1 and TRBJ2-5; 7 nucleotides agree with TRBD2. J lost 2 bases, V lost 3 bases, and 6 bases had no gene match. The CDR3 covers 14 residues. Germline V gene data show CDR1 as DFQATT and CDR2 as SNEGSKA (reference sequence). The CDR3 sequence is CSASTLADQETQYF. The DNA of the CDR3 is TGCAGTGCTAGCACTCTAGCGGATCAAGAGACCCAGTACTTC.

This clonotype was seen many times. This CDR3 is CSVAQGTRDNEQFF. As DNA, the CDR3 is TGCAGCGTTGCCCAAGGGACAAGGGACAATGAGCAGTTCTTC. The chain links TRBV29-1 to TRBJ2-1; possible D gene TRBD1, 6 bases. This CDR3 has 14 residues. V was trimmed by 4 bases and J by 5 bases, leaving 15 bases between them. Germline lookup yields CDR1 SQVTM and CDR2 ANQGSEA.

This clonotype was seen repeatedly, ten times or more. The rearrangement links TRBV20-1 to TRBJ2-5, with D perhaps TRBD2 (6 bases). CDR1 and CDR2 (germline): DFQATT, SNEGSKA (reference sequence). CDR3 size: 15 residues. V lost 6 bases, J lost 2 bases, and 19 bases lay in between. CDR3 protein: CSADLAEKGQETQYF. CDR3 DNA: TGCAGTGCAGATTTAGCGGAAAAAGGGCAAGAGACCCAGTACTTC.

This clonotype was picked up a small number of times. The chain joins TRBV20-1 to TRBJ2-1, with D perhaps TRBD2 (6 bases). Germline CDR1 DFQATT, CDR2 SNEGSKA (reference sequence). Trimming left V 3 bases short and J 5 bases short, with 11 bases between. The CDR3 covers 13 residues. Here the CDR3 reads CSARGGRHNEQFF. CDR3 coding DNA: TGCAGTGCTAGGGGGGGTAGGCACAATGAGCAGTTCTTC.

This clonotype was seen ten or more times. V and J are TRBV7-3 and TRBJ2-3; the D is unclear. V lost 2 bases, J lost 0 bases, and 3 bases lay in between. Germline lookup yields CDR1 SGHTA and CDR2 FQGTGA. The CDR3 has 13 amino acids. The CDR3 loop is CASSLLSTDTQYF. CDR3 coding DNA: TGTGCCAGCAGCTTACTTAGCACAGATACGCAGTATTTT.

This clonotype was seen repeatedly, ten times or more. V gene TRBV20-1 combines with J gene TRBJ1-5; D unclear. Germline lookup yields CDR1 DFQATT and CDR2 SNEGSKA (reference sequence). The germline V and J ends were trimmed by 1 base and 0 bases, with 7 bases remaining between them. The CDR3 is made up of 14 amino acids. CDR3 sequence (DNA): TGCAGTGCTAGAGGTCCAGATAGCAATCAGCCCCAGCATTTT. This translates into CSARGPDSNQPQHF.

The rearrangement joins TRBV27 to TRBJ2-7; TRBD1 matches 9 bases. Trimming cost V 6 bases and J 3 bases; bases outside gene matches: 6. Germline V lookup: CDR1 MNHEY, CDR2 SMNVEV (reference sequence). The CDR3 contains 14 residues. The CDR3 sequence: CASSRLGQGYEQYF. In DNA form, the CDR3 reads TGTGCCAGCAGCAGACTGGGACAGGGCTACGAGCAGTACTTC.

This clonotype was detected a few times. The chain's CDR3 is CSAGTLQETQYF. Written as DNA, the CDR3 is TGCAGTGCCGGGACTTTACAAGAGACCCAGTACTTC. This rearrangement joins TRBV20-1 to TRBJ2-5, with D perhaps matching TRBD2 (6 bases). V gave up 6 bases and J gave up 2 bases, with 10 bases separating them. The germline V gene has CDR1 DFQATT and CDR2 SNEGSKA (reference sequence). The CDR3 is 12 residues long.

This rearrangement joins TRBV7-2 to TRBJ2-3; tentatively, D is TRBD2 (5 bases). CDR1 is SGHTA, CDR2 FQGNSA, per germline. The CDR3 spans 12 residues. Trimming stripped 4 bases from V and 7 bases from J, with 9 bases between. This chain's CDR3 is CASSSDFYTQYF. In DNA, the CDR3 is TGTGCCAGCAGCTCGGACTTTTATACGCAGTATTTT.